These 25 T cell receptor beta chains were all obtained from the same sample, sequenced in a study of blood T cell repertoires in COVID-19. Assay: immunoSEQ multiplex PCR; the TCRdb copy retains only in-frame clones and omits some. This sample has about 480,000 clones, with approximately 87% found just once. Input material: PBMCs or T cells enriched from blood (not recorded which). The receptors derive from a woman aged 40 to 49 who had recovered from COVID-19.

In this sample, this clone turned up once. This rearrangement joins TRBV29-1 to TRBJ2-5; 7 nucleotides match TRBD1. J gave up 0 bases and V 4 bases, and 2 bases lay outside the gene matches. There are 13 residues in the CDR3. From germline, CDR1 is SQVTM and CDR2 ANQGSEA. The CDR3 spells CSVGDSYQETQYF. The CDR3 bases are TGCAGCGTTGGGGACAGCTACCAAGAGACCCAGTACTTC.

This clone has only one observation. CDR3 region: CASSLTAEWNYGYTF. The DNA of the CDR3 is TGCGCCAGCAGCTTGACCGCGGAATGGAACTATGGCTACACCTTC. V and J are TRBV5-1 and TRBJ1-2; D call uncertain. Germline-derived CDR1 and CDR2 are SGHRS and YFSETQ. CDR3 length: 15 residues. Trimming took off 1 base at V and 2 bases at J, with 12 bases between the two ends. Based on the CDR3 plus reference TRBV5-1 and TRBJ1-2, the full variable domain is KAGVTQTPRYLIKTRGQQVTLSCSPISGHRSVSWYQQTPGQGLQFLFEYFSETQRNKGNFPGRFSGRQFSNSRSEMNVSTLELGDSALYLCASSLTAEWNYGYTFGSGTRLTVV.

The chain joins TRBV6-5 to TRBJ2-3; 9 bases fit TRBD1. Germline loops: CDR1 MNHEY, CDR2 SVGAGI. The V gene end was trimmed by 5 bases and the J gene end by 6 bases; junction bases not matched to a gene: 6. The CDR3 covers 14 residues. CDR3 DNA: TGTGCCAGCAGTATCGACAGGGGGAGCGATACGCAGTATTTT. It is translated as CASSIDRGSDTQYF.

This chain links TRBV19 with TRBJ2-5; 14 bases line up with TRBD2. V lost 3 bases to trimming and J lost 5 bases; unmatched junction nucleotides: 2. The CDR3 loop spans 15 amino acids. Germline V gene lookup returns CDR1 LNHDA and CDR2 SQIVND (reference sequence). CDR3 bases: TGTGCCAGTAGTATGGGACTAGCGGGAGTGGAGACCCAGTACTTC. It codes for CASSMGLAGVETQYF.

The J gene is TRBJ2-2, the V gene TRBV24-1, with 10 bases that match TRBD1. Germline values: CDR1 KGHDR, CDR2 SFDVKD. The CDR3 extends over 15 amino acids. V was clipped by 7 bases and J by 6 bases; unmatched bases: 7. The DNA of the CDR3 is TGTGCCACCAGCCCGGGACAGGGGATCCCCGGGGAGCTGTTTTTT. Translating gives CATSPGQGIPGELFF.

This sequence joins TRBV6-2 or TRBV6-3 and TRBJ1-2, with 10 bases matching TRBD1. V lost 6 bases and J lost 4; bases outside the gene matches: 8. Germline V gene lookup returns CDR1 MNHEY and CDR2 SVGEGT. This CDR3 is built from 15 residues. The CDR3: CASSSGTGDGYGYTF. The CDR3 coding sequence is TGTGCCAGCAGCTCCGGGACAGGGGACGGCTATGGCTACACCTTC.

The rearrangement joins TRBV30 to TRBJ1-3; tentatively, D is TRBD1 (6 bases). Trimming removed 2 bases at V and 5 bases at J, with 13 bases between. Germline V CDR1 and CDR2: GTSNPN, SVGIG (reference sequence). This CDR3 has 14 residues. The CDR3 sequence: CAWSQDRGRNTIYF. Written as DNA, the CDR3 is TGTGCCTGGAGTCAGGACAGAGGGCGAAACACCATATATTTT. The whole variable domain, remainder taken from reference TRBV30 and TRBJ1-3, is SQTIHQWPATLVQPVGSPLSLECTVEGTSNPNLYWYRQAAGRGLQLLFYSVGIGQISSEVPQNLSASRPQDRQFILSSKKLLLSDSGFYLCAWSQDRGRNTIYFGEGSWLTVV.

J is TRBJ1-1 and V is TRBV5-4, with D possibly being TRBD1 (5 bases). V was shortened by 4 bases and J by 1 base, with 11 bases between the two germline ends. This CDR3 contains 14 residues. The germline V gene has CDR1 SGHNT and CDR2 YYREEE (reference sequence). The CDR3: CASSQTTGNTEAFF. Written as DNA, the CDR3 is TGTGCCAGCAGCCAAACCACAGGGAACACTGAAGCTTTCTTT.

V usage is TRBV24-1 and J usage is TRBJ2-3, with 11 bases matching TRBD2. The J segment lost 4 bases and the V segment lost 4 bases, leaving 9 bases of the junction unmatched. The CDR3 consists of 17 residues. Germline V CDR1 and CDR2: KGHDR, SFDVKD. CDR3 loop: CATSDPSLAGGADTQYF. The CDR3 DNA follows: TGTGCCACCAGTGACCCCTCTCTAGCGGGAGGCGCAGATACGCAGTATTTT.

The rearrangement uses TRBV19 and TRBJ1-5, with TRBD1 as a possible D gene (5 bases). The germline CDR1 and CDR2 sequences are LNHDA and SQIVND (reference sequence). The CDR3 totals 17 residues. V was shortened by 8 bases and J by 4 bases, with 24 bases between the two germline ends. CDR3 sequence (DNA): TGTGCCAGTGTACCACCCCCAGGTCGGCAGGGAAATCAGCCCCAGCATTTT. It codes for CASVPPPGRQGNQPQHF.

V gene TRBV2 combines with J gene TRBJ1-6; 8 nucleotides match TRBD1. The CDR3 runs to 13 residues. The germline V gene has CDR1 SNHLY and CDR2 FYNNEI. V lost 10 bases to trimming and J lost 7 bases; unmatched junction nucleotides: 6. The CDR3 sequence is CATSRDRNSPLHF. CDR3 DNA sequence: TGTGCCACCTCCCGGGACAGGAATTCACCCCTCCACTTT. Full variable domain (missing parts from reference TRBV2 and TRBJ1-6): EPEVTQTPSHQVTQMGQEVILRCVPISNHLYFYWYRQILGQKVEFLVSFYNNEISEKSEIFDDQFSVERPDGSNFTLKIRSTKLEDSAMYFCATSRDRNSPLHFGNGTRLTVT.

This clone appeared a single time. The rearrangement links TRBV5-1 to TRBJ1-4, with D tentatively TRBD1 (6 bases). Germline CDR1 reads SGHRS; CDR2 reads YFSETQ. This CDR3 contains 15 residues. With 2 bases removed from V and 8 bases from J, the gap between germline ends came to 16 bases. The CDR3 loop reads CASSFTGRSEEKLFF. The CDR3 nucleotides read TGCGCCAGCAGCTTTACAGGGCGTTCGGAAGAAAAACTGTTTTTT.

This clone showed up just a few times. CDR3 region: CASSKARGGTNEKLFF. The CDR3 region has the DNA TGTGCCAGCAGCAAAGCACGCGGGGGGACTAATGAAAAACTGTTTTTT. This sequence joins TRBV21-1 and TRBJ1-4. TRBV21-1 is noted as a pseudogene. The CDR3 covers 16 residues.

The rearrangement links TRBV18 to TRBJ1-1, with D uncertain. V was pared by 3 bases and J by 3 bases, with 11 bases between. Germline assignment: CDR1 KGHSH and CDR2 LQKENI. The CDR3 sequence is 14 residues long. In DNA, the CDR3 is TGTGCCAGCTCACCCACAACAATGGACACTGAAGCTTTCTTT. The encoded protein is CASSPTTMDTEAFF. Using reference TRBV18 and TRBJ1-1 for the parts outside the CDR3, the full variable domain is NAGVMQNPRHLVRRRGQEARLRCSPMKGHSHVYWYRQLPEEGLKFMVYLQKENIIDESGMPKERFSAEFPKEGPSILRIQQVVRGDSAAYFCASSPTTMDTEAFFGQGTRLTVV.

V gene TRBV3-1 (or the pseudogene TRBV3-2) combines with J gene TRBJ1-1; TRBD1 aligns across 12 bases. Germline CDR1 LGHDT, CDR2 YNNKEL (reference sequence). J lost 0 bases, V lost 3 bases, and 5 bases had no gene match. The length of the CDR3 is 17 residues. The CDR3 protein is CASSQGQGANLNTEAFF. DNA of the CDR3: TGTGCCAGCAGCCAGGGACAGGGGGCTAATTTGAACACTGAAGCTTTCTTT.

This clone turned up a few times. The chain employs TRBV27 and TRBJ2-1; TRBD2 agrees at 9 bases. The V gene's germline CDR1 is MNHEY and CDR2 SMNVEV (reference sequence). The CDR3 spans 15 residues. V shed 2 bases and J 5 bases; nucleotides not matched to a gene: 4. The CDR3 sequence: CASSLRLAGNNEQFF. CDR3 coding DNA: TGTGCCAGCAGTTTAAGGCTAGCGGGGAACAATGAGCAGTTCTTC.

The chain links TRBV5-8 to TRBJ2-3; D might be TRBD2 (5 bases). In germline, CDR1 is SGHTS, CDR2 YDEGEE. The CDR3 spans 14 residues. Trimming removed 3 bases at V and 5 bases at J, with 13 bases between. CDR3 in amino acids: CASSSGSKGDTQYF. CDR3 sequence (DNA): TGTGCCAGCAGCTCGGGATCAAAGGGAGATACGCAGTATTTT.

The V call is TRBV5-8, the J call TRBJ2-7; 7 bases align to TRBD2. V lost 2 bases to trimming and J lost 3 bases; unmatched junction nucleotides: 8. Germline lookup yields CDR1 SGHTS and CDR2 YDEGEE. This CDR3 comprises 15 residues. The CDR3 nucleotides are TGTGCCAGCAGCTTAGGCGGGAGAATGGTCTACGAGCAGTACTTC. Translation gives CASSLGGRMVYEQYF.

DNA of the CDR3: TGTGCCAGCAGCTTAGCACTAGCGGGTTTCCAAGAGACCCAGTACTTC. Protein: CASSLALAGFQETQYF. This sequence joins TRBV7-2 and TRBJ2-5; 9 bases align to TRBD2. The CDR3 length is 16 residues. In germline, CDR1 is SGHTA, CDR2 FQGNSA. The trim removed 0 bases at V and 1 base at J, leaving 3 bases unmatched.

This chain joins TRBV6-5 and TRBJ2-7, with 7 bases matching TRBD1. Germline CDR1 and CDR2: MNHEY and SVGAGI. This CDR3 comprises 14 residues. Trimming took 6 bases from V and 5 from J; bases not matched to a gene: 10. CDR3 loop: CASRSGTAYDEQYF. Here the CDR3 DNA reads TGTGCCAGCAGATCCGGGACAGCCTATGACGAGCAGTACTTC.

This sequence joins TRBV9 and TRBJ2-3, with 12 bases matching TRBD2. The V and J ends lost 3 bases and 3 bases, in that order; junction bases with no gene match: 5. The CDR3 sequence is 16 residues long. CDR1 and CDR2 from the germline V gene are SGDLS and YYNGEE. The chain's CDR3 is CASSETSGSWTDTQYF. The CDR3, as DNA: TGTGCCAGCAGCGAGACTAGCGGGAGCTGGACAGATACGCAGTATTTT.

The rearrangement links TRBV12-3 or TRBV12-4 to TRBJ2-3; D call uncertain. Trimming took 5 bases from V and 1 from J, leaving 7 bases between them. The CDR3 loop spans 13 amino acids. DNA for the CDR3: TGTGCCAGCAGTCTGGCGGGCACAGATACGCAGTATTTT. This translates into CASSLAGTDTQYF.

The chain uses TRBV25-1 and TRBJ1-4; the match to TRBD1 covers 7 bases. Germline V gives CDR1 MGHDK, CDR2 SYGVNS. The CDR3 contains 14 residues. V dropped 8 bases and J dropped 5; count of bases not matched to a gene: 8. CDR3 region: CASCPGTENEKLFF. CDR3 DNA sequence: TGTGCCAGCTGCCCCGGGACAGAGAATGAAAAACTGTTTTTT.

J is TRBJ2-5 and V is TRBV4-3; 12 nucleotides match TRBD2. The CDR3 has 19 residues. J lost 2 bases, V lost 2 bases, and 12 bases had no gene match. Germline CDR1 reads LGHNA; CDR2 reads YSLEER. The CDR3: CASSQIPLLAGGRQETQYF. Here the CDR3 DNA reads TGCGCCAGCAGCCAAATCCCTCTCCTAGCGGGGGGGCGACAAGAGACCCAGTACTTC.

This chain connects TRBV4-1 to TRBJ1-1, with TRBD1 matching 8 bases. Germline V CDR1 and CDR2: MGHRA, YSYEKL. Losses at the gene ends were 0 bases for V and 3 bases for J; bases not matched to a gene: 9. This CDR3 is built from 17 residues. In DNA, the CDR3 is TGCGCCAGCAGCCAAGAATCAGGACAGGGTGAGTACACTGAAGCTTTCTTT. Its protein is CASSQESGQGEYTEAFF.